This T cell receptor (beta chain) emerged from a study of technical replicates of blood from a few donors. Unmatched junction bases numbered 7, after V lost 4 bases and J lost 5 bases. The CDR3 length is 13 residues. CDR1 and CDR2 from the germline V gene are SQVTM and ANQGSEA. Here immunoSEQ multiplex PCR was the method, and the copy in TCRdb shows in-frame clones only, minus some. Of about 80,000 clones in the sample, roughly 90% were seen once. This TCR came from a human donor in good health. The chain uses TRBV29-1 and TRBJ2-7; the match to TRBD2 covers 8 bases. Material: T cells isolated from PBMCs. The CDR3 DNA reads as TGCAGCGTTGCCGGGAGGGCGGGGAACGAGCAGTACTTC. Protein sequence: CSVAGRAGNEQYF.